The 5 T cell receptor beta chains below all came from one sample that was sequenced in a study of cytomegalovirus exposure and HLA in healthy donors. The assay was immunoSEQ multiplex PCR, and TCRdb's table has in-frame clones only and misses some. The sample lists about 190,000 clones; approximately 85% were seen once. The sequenced sample was PBMCs. These receptors all come from a woman in her late teens or twenties in good health and CMV-seronegative.

This clone has only a few counts. V is TRBV4-1 and J is TRBJ2-4; possible D gene TRBD2, 7 bases. Trimming pared 0 bases from V and 0 bases from J, leaving 15 bases between. From germline, CDR1 is MGHRA and CDR2 YSYEKL. The CDR3 is 18 residues long. CDR3 sequence reads: CASSQDWGGTIAKNIQYF. DNA of the CDR3: TGCGCCAGCAGCCAAGATTGGGGGGGCACAATAGCCAAAAACATTCAGTACTTC.

This clone showed up just once. This chain uses TRBV27 with TRBJ2-7; the D is unclear. Germline V CDR1 and CDR2: MNHEY, SMNVEV (reference sequence). The CDR3 consists of 15 residues. Trimming pared 2 bases from V and 5 bases from J, leaving 16 bases between. CDR3 DNA sequence: TGTGCCAGCAGTTTAAATCCTTGGGCTTCCAACGAGCAGTACTTC. Amino acids: CASSLNPWASNEQYF.

The V call is TRBV21-1, the J call TRBJ1-1; the table's TRBD1 call for D was not verified on the DNA. TRBV21-1 is termed a pseudogene. This CDR3 comprises 18 residues. The CDR3, as DNA: TGTGCCAGCAGCGAAGACAGGGAAGAAGGTGGGGTTGACACTGAAGCTTTCTTT. Its protein is CASSEDREEGGVDTEAFF.

The CDR3 region is CASQYGAGDGGEQYF. In DNA, the CDR3 is TGTGCCTCCCAGTACGGGGCAGGTGACGGGGGCGAGCAGTACTTC. The chain employs TRBV6-5 and TRBJ2-7; D possibly corresponds to TRBD2 (6 bases). Deletions cut 11 bases from V and 6 bases from J, with 26 bases between. The CDR3 loop spans 15 amino acids. The V gene's germline CDR1 is MNHEY and CDR2 SVGAGI.

This clone showed up just a few times. The J gene is TRBJ1-4, the V gene TRBV15; TRBD1 aligns across 9 bases. Germline assignment: CDR1 LNHNV and CDR2 YYDKDF (reference sequence). Germline trimming cut 3 bases from V and 5 bases from J; bases unmatched to any gene: 1. This CDR3 spans 14 amino acids. DNA for the CDR3: TGTGCCACCAGCAGCGGGACAGGGAATGAAAAACTGTTTTTT. Its translation: CATSSGTGNEKLFF.